This record looks at one T cell receptor (beta chain) sequence and its context. The antigen it recognizes is unknown. Per-nucleotide qualities are absent, and no much larger clonotype sits a single base away. V is trimmed back by 6 bases and J by 4 bases, and the junction contains 7 bases that no gene match accounts for. Sequences SQVTM (CDR1) and ANQGSEA (CDR2) are obtained from the germline V gene. The CDR3 has 13 amino acids, counting the end cysteine and phenylalanine. Just the 39-base CDR3 DNA is kept, in frame starting at base 1. This entry comes from a study of control samples from healthy donors and cancer patients (dated by TCRdb to 2019 to 2021). Library method: the immunoSEQ multiplex PCR assay. The immuneACCESS repertoire file appears here via TCRdb, limited to in-frame rearrangements. These files lack a portion of the clones; in checked studies, under half of the deficit traces to unresolved V genes, and the cause of the others is not known. In this sample the table shows around 190,000 clones, roughly 92% of which occur a single time. Roughly 1.5% of the sample belongs to the ten largest clones.

The sample taken for sequencing was blood. This sequence was found in a man aged 25 to 40 in good health. The sequence links TRBV29-1 to TRBJ1-1, with TRBD1 matching 8 junction bases. The DNA is as follows: TGCAGCGTCACCAGGGGGCGCGTCACTGAAGCTTTCTTT. It specifies CSVTRGRVTEAFF. Beyond the CDR3, the reference TRBV29-1 and TRBJ1-1 genes provide the residues; the full variable domain reads: SAVISQKPSRDICQRGTSLTIQCQVDSQVTMMFWYRQQPGQSLTLIATANQGSEATYESGFVIDKFPISRPNLTFSTLTVSNMSPEDSSIYLCSVTRGRVTEAFFGQGTRLTVV.